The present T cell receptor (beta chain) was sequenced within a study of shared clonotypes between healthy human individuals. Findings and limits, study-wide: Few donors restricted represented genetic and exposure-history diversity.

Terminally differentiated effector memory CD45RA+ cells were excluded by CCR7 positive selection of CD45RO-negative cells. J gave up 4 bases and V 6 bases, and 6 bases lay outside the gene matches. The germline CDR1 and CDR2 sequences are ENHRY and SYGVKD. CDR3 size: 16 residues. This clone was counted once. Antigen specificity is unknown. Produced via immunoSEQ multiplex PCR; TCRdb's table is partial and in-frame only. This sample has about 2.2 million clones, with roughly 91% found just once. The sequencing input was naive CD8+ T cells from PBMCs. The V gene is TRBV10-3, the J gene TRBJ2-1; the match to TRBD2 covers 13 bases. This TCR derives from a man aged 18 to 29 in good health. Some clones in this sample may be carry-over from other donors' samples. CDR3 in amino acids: CAIRGTSGDNYNEQFF. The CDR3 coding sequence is TGTGCCATCAGAGGGACTAGCGGGGACAATTACAATGAGCAGTTCTTC.